This entry lists 3 T cell receptor beta chains sequenced from one sample in a study of cytomegalovirus exposure and HLA in healthy donors listed by TCRdb under 2017. Receptors were amplified or captured by the immunoSEQ multiplex PCR assay. For the multiplex PCR, a mixture combining 60 forward primers for TCR Vbeta segments and 13 reverse primers for TCR Jbeta segments was used. Entries here come from immuneACCESS through TCRdb and include only in-frame sequences with V and J called. Some clones fail to appear in such tables; in the studies checked, an unresolved V gene covers under half of the shortfall, and the cause of the remainder is unknown. This sample holds around 110,000 clones; over 8% were observed only once. 3% of the sample lies in the top ten. The sample taken for sequencing was PBMCs. Every receptor here comes from a man aged 30 to 39 in good health and CMV-seronegative.

The rearrangement links TRBV7-8 to TRBJ2-1, with D possibly TRBD2 on 5 matching bases. The ends were cut back, 5 bases at V and 0 bases at J, with 11 bases in the middle. Looked up from germline, CDR1 is SGHVS and CDR2 is FQNEAQ. This CDR3 contains 15 residues. In DNA, the CDR3 is TGTGCCAGCAGCCTTCGCGAGGGCTCCTACAATGAGCAGTTCTTC. Its translation is CASSLREGSYNEQFF.

This clone was counted between two and nine times. The chain couples TRBV30 to TRBJ2-7; 8 bases agree with TRBD1. The CDR3 sequence is 14 residues long. Per the germline V gene, CDR1 is GTSNPN and CDR2 is SVGIG (reference sequence). The ends lost 2 bases at V and 2 bases at J; junction bases unmatched: 5. The DNA of the CDR3 is TGTGCCTGGAGTCGGGACAGGCGCGCCTACGAGCAGTACTTC. It codes for CAWSRDRRAYEQYF.

This sequence joins TRBV6-5 and TRBJ1-4; 8 bases agree with TRBD1. With V trimmed by 0 bases and J by 7 bases, 4 bases remained unmatched. The length of the CDR3 is 15 residues. Germline V gives CDR1 MNHEY, CDR2 SVGAGI. CDR3 sequence: CASSYSGQGIEKLFF. CDR3 nucleotide sequence: TGTGCCAGCAGTTACTCTGGACAGGGCATTGAAAAACTGTTTTTT.